This paragraph covers one T cell receptor beta chain sequence. Antigen specificity is unknown. These data come from a study of memory CD4+ T cells and cytomegalovirus serostatus. Study outcomes and limitations: Of roughly 180 reported CMV TCRbeta sequences, roughly 67 were found in memory CD4+ repertoires.

The sort gate was single viable CD3+CD4+CD8-CD45RO+ cells for memory CD4+ T cells. Total CD4+ T cells were enriched by CD4 positive selection. The V gene's germline CDR1 is SGHDT and CDR2 YYEEEE. V lost 4 bases and J lost 7, with 8 bases in between. The CDR3 is 11 amino acids. Assay: immunoSEQ multiplex PCR; the TCRdb copy retains only in-frame clones and omits some. Among around 50,000 clones listed, roughly four fifths were seen once. The chain has TRBV5-6 and TRBJ2-5; weak D call: TRBD1 (5 bases). The sequenced material came from memory CD4+ T cells from blood. This receptor was identified in an adult in good health and CMV-seropositive. DNA for the CDR3: TGTGCCAGCAGCAGTAGGGGGACCCAGTACTTC. It is translated as CASSSRGTQYF.